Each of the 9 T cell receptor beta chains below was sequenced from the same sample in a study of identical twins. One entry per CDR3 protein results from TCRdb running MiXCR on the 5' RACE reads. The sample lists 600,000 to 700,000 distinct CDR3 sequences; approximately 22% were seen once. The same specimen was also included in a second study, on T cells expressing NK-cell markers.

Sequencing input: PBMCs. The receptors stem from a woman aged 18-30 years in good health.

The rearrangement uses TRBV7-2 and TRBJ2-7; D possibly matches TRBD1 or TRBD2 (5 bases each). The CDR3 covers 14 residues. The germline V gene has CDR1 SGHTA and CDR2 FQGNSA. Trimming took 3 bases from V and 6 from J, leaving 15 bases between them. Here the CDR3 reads CASSFWGSRGEQYF. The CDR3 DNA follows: TGTGCCAGCAGCTTTTGGGGGTCGAGAGGCGAGCAGTACTTC.

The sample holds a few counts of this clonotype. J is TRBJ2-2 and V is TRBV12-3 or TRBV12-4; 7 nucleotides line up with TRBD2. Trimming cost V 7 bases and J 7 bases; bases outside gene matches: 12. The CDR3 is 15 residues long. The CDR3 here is CASTPRRESFGELFF. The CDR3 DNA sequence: TGTGCCAGCACCCCCAGGCGGGAGAGTTTCGGGGAGCTGTTTTTT.

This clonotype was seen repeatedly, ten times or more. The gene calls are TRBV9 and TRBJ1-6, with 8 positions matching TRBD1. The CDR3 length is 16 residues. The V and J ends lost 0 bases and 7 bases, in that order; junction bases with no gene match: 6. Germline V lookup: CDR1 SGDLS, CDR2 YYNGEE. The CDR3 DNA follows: TGTGCCAGCAGCGTAGGTCAGGGGGCCCACAATTCACCCCTCCACTTT. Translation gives CASSVGQGAHNSPLHF.

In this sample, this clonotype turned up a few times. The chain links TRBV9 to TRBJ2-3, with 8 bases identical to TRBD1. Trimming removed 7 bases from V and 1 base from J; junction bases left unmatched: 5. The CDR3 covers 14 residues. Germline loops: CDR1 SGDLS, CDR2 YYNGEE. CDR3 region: CASAETGGTDTQYF. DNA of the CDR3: TGTGCCAGCGCTGAGACAGGGGGCACAGATACGCAGTATTTT.

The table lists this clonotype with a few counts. Written as DNA, the CDR3 is TGTGCCAGTAAAGGGGGCCTCGGACAGGCCTATGGCTACACCTTC. Its protein product is CASKGGLGQAYGYTF. The chain carries TRBV19 and TRBJ1-2, with 7 bases lining up with TRBD1. Germline V lookup: CDR1 LNHDA, CDR2 SQIVND (reference sequence). The length of the CDR3 is 15 residues. V was pared by 7 bases and J by 4 bases, with 12 bases of the junction left unmatched.

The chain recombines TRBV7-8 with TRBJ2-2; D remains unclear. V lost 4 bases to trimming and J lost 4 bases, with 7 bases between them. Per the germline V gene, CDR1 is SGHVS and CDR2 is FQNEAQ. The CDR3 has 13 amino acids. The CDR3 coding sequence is TGTGCCAGCAGCTCCCGACGCACCGGGGAGCTGTTTTTT. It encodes CASSSRRTGELFF.

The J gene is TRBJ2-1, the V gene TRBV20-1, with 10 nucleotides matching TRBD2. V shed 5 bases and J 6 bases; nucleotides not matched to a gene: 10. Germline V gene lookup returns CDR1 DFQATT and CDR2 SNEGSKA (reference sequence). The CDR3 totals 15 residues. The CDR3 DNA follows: TGCAGTGCTTCCCGTCGAGCGGGGGGGCTCAATGAGCAGTTCTTC. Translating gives CSASRRAGGLNEQFF.

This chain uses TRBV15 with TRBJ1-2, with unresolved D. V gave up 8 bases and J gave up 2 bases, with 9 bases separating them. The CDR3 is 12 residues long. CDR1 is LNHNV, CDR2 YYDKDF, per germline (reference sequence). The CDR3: CATSQTNYGYTF. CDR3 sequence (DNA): TGTGCCACCTCACAGACCAACTATGGCTACACCTTC.

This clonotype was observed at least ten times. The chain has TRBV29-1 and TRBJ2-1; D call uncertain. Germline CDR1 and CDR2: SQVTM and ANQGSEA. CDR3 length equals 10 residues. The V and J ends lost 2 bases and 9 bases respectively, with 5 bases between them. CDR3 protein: CSVEFGEQFF. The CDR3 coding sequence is TGCAGCGTTGAATTTGGTGAGCAGTTCTTC.